This entry lists 22 T cell receptor beta chains sequenced from one sample in a study of early T cells in non-severe SARS-CoV-2 infection (dated by TCRdb to the early 2020s). The protocol used for the library was 5' RACE. The sequencer was a NextSeq 500. In TCRdb, the public reads were trimmed at Q25 with fastp and aligned with MiXCR, with productive beta chains retained. Rows matching on CDR3 protein sequence are summarized as one entry with the most common DNA and genes. The sample contains tens of thousands of distinct CDR3 sequences, about 12% of them found a single time. The ten biggest clones cover 5% to 8% of the sample. Sequenced sample: whole blood. The receptor set was obtained from an adult who was a healthcare worker with PCR-confirmed SARS-CoV-2 infection or an uninfected control (not recorded which).

In its sample, this clonotype was seen a few times. The chain carries TRBV7-2 and TRBJ2-1; a possible D gene is TRBD2 (5 bases). Germline CDR1 SGHTA, CDR2 FQGNSA. Deletions cut 4 bases from V and 14 bases from J, with 15 bases between. This CDR3 is built from 12 residues. The CDR3 spells CASSSNRDSEFF. In DNA form, the CDR3 reads TGTGCCAGCAGCTCGAACCGGGATTCCGAGTTCTTC.

This clonotype has ten or more counts. The chain carries TRBV30 and TRBJ1-4; no clear D gene. The germline CDR1 and CDR2 sequences are GTSNPN and SVGIG (reference sequence). CDR3 length: 13 residues. V was trimmed by 4 bases and J by 0 bases, leaving 6 bases between them. The CDR3 loop is CAWTRTTNEKLFF. In nucleotides, the CDR3 is TGTGCCTGGACCCGGACAACTAATGAAAAACTGTTTTTT.

A few counts support this clonotype. This chain's CDR3 is CASSFSVNNEQFF. DNA of the CDR3: TGTGCCAGCAGCTTCTCAGTTAACAATGAGCAGTTCTTC. This chain uses TRBV7-3 with TRBJ2-1, with D uncertain. The CDR3 consists of 13 residues. Trimming pared 3 bases from V and 5 bases from J, leaving 8 bases between. The germline gives CDR1 SGHTA, CDR2 FQGTGA. Supplemented by reference TRBV7-3 and TRBJ2-1, the full variable domain reads GAGVSQTPSNKVTEKGKYVELRCDPISGHTALYWYRQSLGQGPEFLIYFQGTGAADDSGLPNDRFFAVRPEGSVSTLKIQRTERGDSAVYLCASSFSVNNEQFFGPGTRLTVL.

This clonotype came up many times. The V call is TRBV5-1, the J call TRBJ1-3; D remains unclear. The CDR3 extends over 14 amino acids. Germline CDR1 SGHRS, CDR2 YFSETQ. V was pared by 0 bases and J by 1 base, with 5 bases between. CDR3: CASSLGESGNTIYF. The CDR3 nucleotides read TGCGCCAGCAGCTTGGGGGAGTCTGGAAACACCATATATTTT. The full variable domain, its missing parts supplied by reference TRBV5-1 and TRBJ1-3, is KAGVTQTPRYLIKTRGQQVTLSCSPISGHRSVSWYQQTPGQGLQFLFEYFSETQRNKGNFPGRFSGRQFSNSRSEMNVSTLELGDSALYLCASSLGESGNTIYFGEGSWLTVV.

This clonotype has only a few counts. The chain combines TRBV5-1 with TRBJ1-4, with D unclear. Germline assignment: CDR1 SGHRS and CDR2 YFSETQ. V lost 1 base and J lost 5, with 12 bases in between. The CDR3 totals 15 residues. Here the CDR3 reads CASSLYGEPNEKLFF. The CDR3 bases are TGCGCCAGCAGCTTGTACGGGGAGCCAAATGAAAAACTGTTTTTT. Drawing the rest from reference TRBV5-1 and TRBJ1-4, the complete variable domain is KAGVTQTPRYLIKTRGQQVTLSCSPISGHRSVSWYQQTPGQGLQFLFEYFSETQRNKGNFPGRFSGRQFSNSRSEMNVSTLELGDSALYLCASSLYGEPNEKLFFGSGTQLSVL.

This clonotype was recorded many times. The chain links TRBV29-1 to TRBJ2-7, with 7 bases matching TRBD1. The CDR3 contains 15 residues. The germline gives CDR1 SQVTM, CDR2 ANQGSEA. V shed 1 base, J shed 2 bases, and the junction held 8 bases outside the gene matches. CDR3 sequence reads: CSVEGFRDSPYEQYF. The CDR3 nucleotides read TGCAGCGTTGAAGGCTTCCGGGACAGTCCCTACGAGCAGTACTTC.

A few counts support this clonotype. The V gene is TRBV5-6, the J gene TRBJ1-2; D gene ambiguous. There are 13 residues in the CDR3. The germline V gene has CDR1 SGHDT and CDR2 YYEEEE. V lost 8 bases to trimming and J lost 0 bases, with 11 bases between them. CDR3 bases: TGTGCCAGTGAACAGTATACTAACTATGGCTACACCTTC. It is translated as CASEQYTNYGYTF.

In its sample, this clonotype was seen many times. The chain employs TRBV29-1 and TRBJ2-5; D uncertain. Looked up from germline, CDR1 is SQVTM and CDR2 is ANQGSEA. This CDR3 is built from 12 residues. Trimming took off 7 bases at V and 1 base at J, with 10 bases between the two ends. CDR3 amino acids: CSANDGQETQYF. CDR3 bases: TGCAGCGCTAACGACGGCCAAGAGACCCAGTACTTC. Using reference TRBV29-1 and TRBJ2-5 for the parts outside the CDR3, the full variable domain is SAVISQKPSRDICQRGTSLTIQCQVDSQVTMMFWYRQQPGQSLTLIATANQGSEATYESGFVIDKFPISRPNLTFSTLTVSNMSPEDSSIYLCSANDGQETQYFGPGTRLLVL.

This clonotype was seen repeatedly, ten times or more. The rearrangement joins TRBV20-1 to TRBJ2-3; possibly TRBD1 for D (6 bases). In germline, CDR1 is DFQATT, CDR2 SNEGSKA (reference sequence). Trimming took 3 bases from V and 0 from J, leaving 13 bases between them. The CDR3 totals 15 residues. The CDR3 here is CSARAPDRSTDTQYF. CDR3 nucleotide sequence: TGCAGTGCTAGGGCCCCCGACAGGAGCACAGATACGCAGTATTTT.

This clonotype was observed a few times. V and J are TRBV3-1 and TRBJ1-2; D perhaps matches TRBD1 (5 bases). V was pared by 1 base and J by 3 bases, with 12 bases between. CDR1 is LGHDT and CDR2 is YNNKEL in the germline V gene (reference sequence). CDR3 length equals 15 residues. Here the CDR3 reads CASSQGMVGDYGYTF. In nucleotides, the CDR3 is TGTGCCAGCAGCCAAGGGATGGTAGGGGACTATGGCTACACCTTC.

This clonotype occurred a few times. The chain couples TRBV6-1 to TRBJ1-4; no clear D. The V end was cut by 6 bases, the J end by 7 bases, with 18 bases between. The CDR3 is made up of 15 amino acids. The germline V gene encodes CDR1 MNHNS and CDR2 SASEGT. CDR3 sequence reads: CASRGFLQSGEKLFF. In DNA, the CDR3 is TGTGCCAGCAGGGGGTTTCTCCAGTCGGGTGAAAAACTGTTTTTT.

This clonotype came up a few times. The chain couples TRBV12-3 or TRBV12-4 to TRBJ2-3; D call uncertain. The CDR3 length is 13 residues. V lost 5 bases and J 1 base, leaving 7 bases between the germline ends. The CDR3 nucleotides are TGTGCCAGCAGTCTACGGGGCACAGATACGCAGTATTTT. Protein product: CASSLRGTDTQYF.

This clonotype was seen a handful of times. The rearrangement uses TRBV7-6 and TRBJ2-7, with D possibly matching TRBD1 (5 bases). The CDR3 contains 15 residues. Per the germline V gene, CDR1 is SGHVS and CDR2 is FNYEAQ. Trimming cost V 1 base and J 5 bases, with 15 bases left between them. This CDR3 is CASSLDPGPSHEQYF. In DNA, the CDR3 is TGTGCCAGCAGCTTAGATCCAGGGCCCTCTCACGAGCAGTACTTC.

This clonotype was detected ten times or more. The chain is built from TRBV14 and TRBJ2-2; 11 bases are shared with TRBD2. Trimming cost V 5 bases and J 5 bases; bases outside gene matches: 13. The V gene's germline CDR1 is SGHDN and CDR2 FVKESK. This CDR3 region has 18 residues. The CDR3, as DNA: TGTGCCAGCAGCAGAAGCGGGCTAGCGGGAGGTCGTACCGGGGAGCTGTTTTTT. Protein: CASSRSGLAGGRTGELFF. The whole variable domain, filled in from reference TRBV14 and TRBJ2-2, reads EAGVTQFPSHSVIEKGQTVTLRCDPISGHDNLYWYRRVMGKEIKFLLHFVKESKQDESGMPNNRFLAERTGGTYSTLKVQPAELEDSGVYFCASSRSGLAGGRTGELFFGEGSRLTVL.

The J gene is TRBJ2-1, the V gene TRBV24-1, with TRBD1 matching 7 bases. Per the germline V gene, CDR1 is KGHDR and CDR2 is SFDVKD. The J segment lost 9 bases and the V segment lost 0 bases, leaving 10 bases of the junction unmatched. CDR3 length: 16 amino acids. CDR3 nucleotide sequence: TGTGCCACCAGTGATTTGCTTACAGGGGTCTTGAGTGAGCAGTTCTTC. Its protein product is CATSDLLTGVLSEQFF.

This rearrangement joins TRBV6-2 or TRBV6-3 to TRBJ2-7; the D gene is possibly TRBD1 (6 bases). Germline loops: CDR1 MNHEY, CDR2 SVGEGT. The CDR3 contains 14 residues. The V end was cut by 4 bases, the J end by 7 bases, with 17 bases between. CDR3 DNA sequence: TGTGCCAGCAGTTTACAGGGAGATAATGGGGAGCAGTACTTC. Protein: CASSLQGDNGEQYF.

This clonotype was detected ten times or more. This chain links TRBV11-3 with TRBJ2-1; D is unclear. The CDR3 covers 14 residues. The ends were cut back, 3 bases at V and 5 bases at J, with 11 bases in the middle. CDR1 and CDR2 from the germline V gene are SGHNT and YENEEA. CDR3 sequence (DNA): TGTGCCAGCAGCTTCTTGCGGTCCGACAATGAGCAGTTCTTC. Residues: CASSFLRSDNEQFF.

With respect to this clonotype: The germline gene is not matched at one end of the junction; a read error may be the cause. The V call is TRBV2, the J call TRBJ2-4, with no clear D. The CDR3 runs to 14 residues. CDR1 and CDR2 from the germline V gene are SNHLY and FYNNEI. CDR3 coding DNA: TGTGCCAGCACCGCCAGGACGGCCAAAAACATTCTGTACTTC. This codes for CASTARTAKNILYF.

Many counts were recorded for this clonotype. The J gene is TRBJ2-1, the V gene TRBV4-2; 8 bases agree with TRBD1. The length of the CDR3 is 16 residues. Losses at the gene ends were 0 bases for V and 3 bases for J; bases not matched to a gene: 4. CDR1 and CDR2 (germline): LGHNA, YNFKEQ. In nucleotides, the CDR3 is TGTGCCAGCAGCCAAGAGGCAGGGGGCTTCTACAATGAGCAGTTCTTC. Its translation is CASSQEAGGFYNEQFF.

The table lists this clonotype with a count of one. This chain uses TRBV29-1 with TRBJ2-1; 10 bases are shared with TRBD2. The trim removed 3 bases at V and 6 bases at J, leaving 5 bases unmatched. Germline CDR1 is SQVTM and CDR2 is ANQGSEA. The CDR3 contains 14 residues. The chain's CDR3 is CSVDQRGGRNEQFF. CDR3 DNA: TGCAGCGTTGATCAGCGGGGGGGCCGCAATGAGCAGTTCTTC.

The sample holds a few counts of this clonotype. V and J are TRBV6-5 and TRBJ2-5; unclear D gene. Trimming took off 6 bases at V and 4 bases at J, with 12 bases between the two ends. The CDR3 extends over 13 amino acids. The V gene's germline CDR1 is MNHEY and CDR2 SVGAGI. CDR3 loop: CASSPLVSETQYF. In DNA form, the CDR3 reads TGTGCCAGCAGCCCCTTGGTGTCAGAGACCCAGTACTTC.

This sequence joins TRBV7-9 and TRBJ2-5; maybe TRBD2 (6 bases). Germline V gene data show CDR1 as SEHNR and CDR2 as FQNEAQ (reference sequence). The CDR3 length is 14 residues. V dropped 3 bases and J dropped 2 bases, with 10 bases sitting between them. The CDR3 loop is CASSFNRGQETQYF. CDR3 nucleotide sequence: TGTGCCAGCAGCTTTAACCGGGGGCAAGAGACCCAGTACTTC.